This TCR beta chain is drawn from a study of shared clonotypes between healthy human individuals (dated by TCRdb to 2018 to 2020). Study-level background: Three men and a couple of women, aged 18 to 49 years, made up the cohort. To estimate repertoire size and how much clonotypes are shared between individuals, the study performed deep sequencing of blood TCR repertoires from roughly five healthy adults. For each donor, three plates each were used for CD4 naive and CD4 memory, two plates were used for CD8 naive, and one plate was used for CD8 memory. Each donor's leukapheresis produced roughly between about 0.85 and 10 billion PBMCs. Libraries were prepared and TCR repertoires were sequenced by different laboratories using diverse techniques, in order to increase sequencing depth and limit assay-specific biases.

Counted from cysteine to phenylalanine, this CDR3 has 13 amino acids. The entry retains the CDR3 DNA only, 39 bases that are in frame from base 1. The germline V gene yields ENHRY for CDR1 and SYGVKD for CDR2. The donors were healthy, HIV-negative adults who had no recently reported acute infections or vaccinations. Only Caucasian adults living in Nashville, Tennessee, USA were represented among the donors. CD4+ T cells were enriched by magnetic negative selection; naive cells were then positively selected on CD45RA, and the negative fraction formed the memory subset. Blood was collected by leukapheresis, and PBMCs were isolated by Ficoll-Histopaque density gradient centrifugation and then cryopreserved in liquid nitrogen vapor phase. Analytical flow cytometry was used to check the purity and quantity of every magnetically sorted T cell population. Each sorted fraction had its genomic DNA isolated and then quantified by UV absorbance on a Nanodrop 2000c.

A remark on this clone: Its antigen is not yet known. Base qualities are not at hand, and no much larger clone is one base apart.

Using the deep immunoSEQ assay, TCR CDR3 regions were amplified from genomic DNA by multiplex PCR. For each cell subset, the extracted genomic DNA was distributed evenly across all wells of several immunoSEQ 96-well plates, and each plate served as one replicate. For sorted subsets, 150 to 250 ng genomic DNA, equal to 30,000 to 35,000 T cell genomes, was loaded into each replicate PCR. The purified libraries were quantified using a Qubit 3.0 fluorometer, sized with a Bioanalyzer 2100, and then quantified again using the KAPA Library Quantification kit. Every immunoSEQ 96-well plate was sequenced on a separate single-read 150-cycle Illumina NextSeq 550 flow cell. In the paper's pipeline: Because the immunoSEQ output included only junctional sequences and no quality scores, the filtering could not be the same as the filtering used for full-length reads. To assign V/J genes and CDR3, sequences were annotated using PyIR, a Python wrapper for IgBLAST v1.9, with IMGT germline references. Reads with weak V/J assignments (E-value above 1e-6), missing CDR3, stop codons, out-of-frame junctions, or ambiguous translated residues were removed. V3J clonotypes were defined as sequences sharing an identical inferred V gene, J gene, and CDR3 amino acid sequence. The percentage overlap between two repertoires was calculated by dividing the number of shared unique clonotypes by the size of the smaller repertoire. Three approaches were used to assess repertoire richness: RTK rarefaction, the Chao1 estimator, and Recon v2.1 estimates of unobserved clonotypes. Generation probabilities for all TCRbeta clonotypes obtained by the gDNA method from a handful of donors were computed using OLGA. TCRdb holds this immuneACCESS table with in-frame rearrangements only. Some clones are missing; in checked studies, unresolved V genes explain under half, and the rest has no known cause. V, J and clone size derive from that table, while D and trimming were established from the DNA sequence. The sample yields 2.5 million or so clones; roughly 92% were counted once. The ten largest account for roughly 0.15% of the sample.

Points the paper makes about the study in general: Pairwise subsampling led to the expectation that sequencing depth would affect the degree of clonotype sharing among donors. Across four donors, roughly 5.1% of naive CD4, over 3% of naive CD8, about 2% of memory CD4, and about 0.4% of memory CD8 clonotypes were shared. Incomplete sequencing was indicated by rarefaction of sorted-subset datasets, despite the large sequencing depth. Larger estimated clonotype richness was generally found for naive subsets than for memory subsets. Higher generation probabilities were observed for clonotypes shared by all four sorted-subset donors than for non-shared clonotypes. Sampling was restricted to blood, and TCR repertoires in tissues likely differ from the TCR repertoires found in blood. The genetic and exposure-history diversity represented was limited by the small number of donors.

Rearrangement joined TRBV10-3 to TRBJ2-5; the D gene is possibly TRBD2, with 5 bases matching. The DNA end lines up better with TRBJ2-7; the J call may be wrong. What was sequenced was naive CD4+ T cells sorted from blood. The sample's cell subset or site label is to be understood as: CD45RA+ positively selected. This clonotype was sampled from a man between 18 and 29 years old in good health. The sequenced DNA: TGTGCCATCAGTGAAAGGAGAGCGGACGAGCAGTACTTC. Protein translation: CAISERRADEQYF.